In its sample, the clone carrying this T cell receptor beta chain was seen many times. What it recognizes is unknown. Other DNA sequences in this sample translate to the same CDR3. All donors qualified as healthy HIV-negative adults and had experienced no recent acute infections or vaccinations. CD45RA+ naive and CD45RA-negative memory subsets were separated from CD4+ cells. This entry comes from a study of shared clonotypes between healthy human individuals. Study context: A donor's plate count was three for CD4 naive and three for CD4 memory; CD8 naive had two and CD8 memory one. Broader study findings: Sorted-subset sequencing was shown by rarefaction to be incomplete despite large depth.

Libraries were prepared by immunoSEQ multiplex PCR; TCRdb keeps only in-frame clonotypes and omits some of them. The sample carries some 900,000 clones, 76% recorded once. This receptor was taken from a man between 18 and 29 years old in good health. The sequenced material came from memory CD4+ T cells sorted from blood. Subset meaning: CD45RA-negative fraction.

The CDR3 DNA follows: TGTGCCAGCAGCTTAGGACAGTCCTACGAGCAGTACTTC. Its protein product is CASSLGQSYEQYF. The chain carries TRBV5-4 and TRBJ2-7, with D possibly matching TRBD1 (6 bases). Trimming took off 2 bases at V and 1 base at J, with 7 bases between the two ends. This CDR3 has 13 amino acids. Germline CDR1 is SGHNT and CDR2 is YYREEE (reference sequence).